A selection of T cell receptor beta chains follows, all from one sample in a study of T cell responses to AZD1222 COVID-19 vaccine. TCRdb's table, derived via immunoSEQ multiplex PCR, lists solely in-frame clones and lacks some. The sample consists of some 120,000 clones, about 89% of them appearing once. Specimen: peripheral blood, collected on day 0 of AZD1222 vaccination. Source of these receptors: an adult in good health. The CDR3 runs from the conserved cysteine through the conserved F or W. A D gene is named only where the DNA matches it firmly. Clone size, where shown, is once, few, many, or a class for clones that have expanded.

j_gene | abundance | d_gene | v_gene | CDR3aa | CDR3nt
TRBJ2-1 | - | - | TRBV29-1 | CSVESIGGSNEQFF | TGCAGCGTTGAATCGATAGGGGGAAGTAATGAGCAGTTCTTC
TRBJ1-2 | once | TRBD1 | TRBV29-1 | CSVEDLEQGTYGYTF | TGCAGCGTTGAAGATCTCGAACAGGGGACCTATGGCTACACCTTC
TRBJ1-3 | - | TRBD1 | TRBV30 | CAWSRDSGSGNTIYF | TGTGCCTGGAGCCGGGACAGCGGCTCTGGAAACACCATATATTTT
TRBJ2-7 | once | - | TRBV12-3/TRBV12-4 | CASRQPSNEQYF | TGTGCCAGCAGGCAACCCAGTAACGAGCAGTACTTC
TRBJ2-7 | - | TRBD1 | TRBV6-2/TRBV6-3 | CASSVYRGPYEQYF | TGTGCCAGCAGTGTTTACAGGGGGCCATACGAGCAGTACTTC
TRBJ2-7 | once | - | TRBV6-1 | CASSEARWGDEQYF | TGTGCCAGCAGTGAAGCGCGGTGGGGGGACGAGCAGTACTTC
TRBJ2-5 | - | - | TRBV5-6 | CASSLRRGDQETQYF | TGTGCCAGCAGCTTGCGGCGGGGCGATCAAGAGACCCAGTACTTC
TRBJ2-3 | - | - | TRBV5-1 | CASSLGGVSASDTQYF | TGCGCCAGCAGCTTGGGGGGAGTTTCAGCGTCGGATACGCAGTATTTT
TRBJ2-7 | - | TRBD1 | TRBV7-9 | CASSARDRVTIHEQYF | TGTGCCAGCAGCGCGCGGGACAGGGTCACGATCCACGAGCAGTACTTC
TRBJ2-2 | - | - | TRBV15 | CATSVSRQNTGELFF | TGTGCCACCAGCGTATCCCGACAGAACACCGGGGAGCTGTTTTTT
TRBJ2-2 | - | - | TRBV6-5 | CASSPTRTGELFF | TGTGCCAGCAGTCCAACCCGCACCGGGGAGCTGTTTTTT
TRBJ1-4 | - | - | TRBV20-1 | CSAVAREKLFF | TGCAGTGCTGTTGCTAGAGAAAAACTGTTTTTT
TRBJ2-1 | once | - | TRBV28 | CASSLPSPNEQFF | TGTGCCAGCAGTTTGCCATCCCCTAATGAGCAGTTCTTC
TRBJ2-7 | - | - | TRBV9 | CASSPTQDRSYEQYF | TGTGCCAGCAGCCCTACCCAGGACAGATCCTACGAGCAGTACTTC
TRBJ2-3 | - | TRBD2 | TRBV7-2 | CASSAAGGLADTQYF | TGTGCCAGCAGCGCTGCGGGGGGGCTGGCAGATACGCAGTATTTT
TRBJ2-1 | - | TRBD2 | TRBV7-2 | CASSSGLAGEQFF | TGTGCCAGCAGCTCGGGACTAGCGGGGGAGCAGTTCTTC
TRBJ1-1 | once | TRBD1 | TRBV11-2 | CASSLEGQVYTEAFF | TGTGCCAGCAGCTTAGAAGGACAGGTATACACTGAAGCTTTCTTT
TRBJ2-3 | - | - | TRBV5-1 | CASNPWGATDTQYF | TGCGCCAGCAATCCTTGGGGTGCCACAGATACGCAGTATTTT
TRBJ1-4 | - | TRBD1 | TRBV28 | CASSWTGPNEKLFF | TGTGCCAGCAGTTGGACAGGGCCTAATGAAAAACTGTTTTTT
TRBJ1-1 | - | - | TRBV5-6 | CASSLWQTNTEAFF | TGTGCCAGCAGCTTGTGGCAGACGAACACTGAAGCTTTCTTT
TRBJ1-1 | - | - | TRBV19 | CASRDSRSTEAFF | TGTGCCAGCCGAGACAGCCGGAGCACTGAAGCTTTCTTT
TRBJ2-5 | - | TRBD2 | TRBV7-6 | CASSRGGETQYF | TGTGCCAGCAGCCGGGGGGGGGAGACCCAGTACTTC
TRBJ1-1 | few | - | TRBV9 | CASSATGSDTEAFF | TGTGCCAGCAGCGCAACAGGGTCGGACACTGAAGCTTTCTTT
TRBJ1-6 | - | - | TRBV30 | CAWSRPRGADNSPLHF | TGTGCCTGGAGTCGCCCCCGTGGGGCGGATAATTCACCCCTCCACTTT
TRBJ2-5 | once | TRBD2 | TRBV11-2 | CASSLVVSGIWETQYF | TGTGCCAGCAGCTTAGTGGTTAGCGGGATCTGGGAGACCCAGTACTTC
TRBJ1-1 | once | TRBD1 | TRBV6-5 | CASSYVHTGGTEAFF | TGTGCCAGCAGTTACGTCCATACAGGGGGCACTGAAGCTTTCTTT
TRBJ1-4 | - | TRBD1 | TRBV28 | CASVGTGANEKLFF | TGTGCCAGCGTCGGGACAGGGGCGAATGAAAAACTGTTTTTT
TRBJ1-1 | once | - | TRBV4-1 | CASSQDFTGHMNTEAFF | TGCGCCAGCAGCCAAGATTTCACCGGGCATATGAACACTGAAGCTTTCTTT
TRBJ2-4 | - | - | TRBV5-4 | CASSLVGAKNIQYF | TGTGCCAGCAGCTTGGTGGGCGCCAAAAACATTCAGTACTTC
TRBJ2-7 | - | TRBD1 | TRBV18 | CASSATGTGVGEQYF | TGTGCCAGCTCGGCTACCGGGACAGGGGTAGGTGAGCAGTACTTC
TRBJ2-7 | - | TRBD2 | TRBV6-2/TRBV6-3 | CASSYWGLAGDEQYF | TGTGCCAGCAGTTACTGGGGTTTAGCGGGAGACGAGCAGTACTTC
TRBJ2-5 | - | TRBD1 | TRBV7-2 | CASSLTGGETQYF | TGTGCCAGCAGCTTAACAGGGGGAGAGACCCAGTACTTC
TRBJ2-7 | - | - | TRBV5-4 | CASHPAPSGEQYF | TGTGCCTCCCACCCTGCCCCGTCGGGGGAGCAGTACTTC
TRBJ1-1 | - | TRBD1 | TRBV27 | CASSFSRGLTEAFF | TGTGCCAGCAGTTTTTCCAGGGGGCTAACTGAAGCTTTCTTT
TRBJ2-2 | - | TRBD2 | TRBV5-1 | CASSSGLAGKNTGELFF | TGCGCCAGCAGCTCCGGACTAGCGGGCAAGAACACCGGGGAGCTGTTTTTT
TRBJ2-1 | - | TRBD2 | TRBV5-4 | CASSLVAGGQNEQFF | TGTGCCAGCAGCTTGGTAGCGGGAGGGCAGAATGAGCAGTTCTTC
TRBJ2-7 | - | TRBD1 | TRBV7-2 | CASSLYRGSDEQYF | TGTGCCAGCAGCTTATACAGGGGGAGCGACGAGCAGTACTTC
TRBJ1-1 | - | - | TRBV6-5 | CASSYAGESTEAFF | TGTGCCAGCAGCTACGCGGGGGAGAGTACTGAAGCTTTCTTT
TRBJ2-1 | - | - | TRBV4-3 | CASSQPLVGEKNEQFF | TGCGCCAGCAGCCAGCCGCTAGTAGGGGAAAAAAATGAGCAGTTCTTC
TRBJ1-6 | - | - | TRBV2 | CASSATGSEVTSPLHF | TGTGCCAGCAGTGCCACGGGATCGGAAGTTACTTCACCCCTCCACTTT
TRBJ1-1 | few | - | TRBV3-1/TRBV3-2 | CASSQGISGSNTEAFF | TGTGCCAGCAGCCAAGGGATAAGTGGGTCGAACACTGAAGCTTTCTTT
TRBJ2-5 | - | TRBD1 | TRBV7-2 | CASSPGQGSETQYF | TGTGCCAGCAGCCCGGGACAGGGGTCTGAGACCCAGTACTTC
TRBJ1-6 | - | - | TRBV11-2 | CASRLRMDSPLHF | TGTGCCAGCAGATTAAGAATGGATTCACCCCTCCACTTT
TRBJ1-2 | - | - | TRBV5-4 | CASSLRMGGYTF | TGTGCCAGCAGCTTGAGGATGGGGGGCTACACCTTC